Presented here are 30 T cell receptor beta chains from one specimen sequenced in a study of cytomegalovirus exposure and HLA in healthy donors. PCR primers comprised 60 Vbeta and 13 Jbeta primers. Measured with immunoSEQ multiplex PCR; TCRdb has only the in-frame clones, and not every one. The sample shows about 130,000 clones, around 80% of them seen only once. Sequencing was done on a sample of PBMCs. These receptor sequences come from a boy aged 2-15 years in good health and CMV-seronegative.

This chain joins TRBV27 and TRBJ2-3, with 8 bases matching TRBD1. V gave up 6 bases and J gave up 2 bases; unmatched junction bases: 7. Germline lookup yields CDR1 MNHEY and CDR2 SMNVEV (reference sequence). The CDR3 contains 15 residues. CDR3 loop: CASSRTGRHTDTQYF. The CDR3 nucleotides are TGTGCCAGCAGCCGGACAGGGCGCCACACAGATACGCAGTATTTT.

The chain links TRBV7-9 to TRBJ1-2; D possibly corresponds to TRBD1 (5 bases). Germline V gene lookup returns CDR1 SEHNR and CDR2 FQNEAQ (reference sequence). The CDR3 has 11 residues. Trimming removed 4 bases from V and 11 bases from J, with 11 bases in between. DNA of the CDR3: TGTGCCAGCAGCTCAAAGACAGTGTACACCTTC. Translation: CASSSKTVYTF.

This chain links TRBV6-5 with TRBJ2-7, with 10 bases lining up with TRBD1. The length of the CDR3 is 13 residues. Trimming at V came to 6 bases and at J to 5 bases, leaving 4 bases not matched to a gene. Germline CDR1 is MNHEY and CDR2 is SVGAGI. The CDR3 loop is CASRDRGQDEQYV. The CDR3, as DNA: TGTGCCAGCAGAGACAGGGGGCAGGACGAGCAGTACGTC.

V usage is TRBV2 and J usage is TRBJ2-1, with TRBD2 matching over 9 bases. Unmatched junction bases numbered 6, after V lost 6 bases and J lost 6 bases. The CDR3 is 14 amino acids. Per the germline V gene, CDR1 is SNHLY and CDR2 is FYNNEI. CDR3 in DNA: TGTGCCAGCAGGTGGCGGGAGGGTAGCAATGAGCAGTTCTTC. It translates to CASRWREGSNEQFF.

The chain joins TRBV30 to TRBJ2-7; possibly TRBD1 for D (6 bases). This CDR3 has 12 amino acids. In germline, CDR1 is GTSNPN, CDR2 SVGIG (reference sequence). V lost 1 base and J lost 5, with 9 bases in between. The CDR3 spells CAWSEQGDEQYF. The CDR3 DNA is TGTGCCTGGAGTGAACAGGGCGACGAGCAGTACTTC.

This chain links TRBV6-1 with TRBJ2-7, with TRBD1 identical over 8 bases. Looked up from germline, CDR1 is MNHNS and CDR2 is SASEGT. Trimming took 7 bases from V and 4 from J; bases not matched to a gene: 0. This CDR3 spans 11 amino acids. The CDR3 nucleotides are TGTGCCAGCAACAGGGGGTACGAGCAGTACTTC. Its translation is CASNRGYEQYF.

This clone was counted only a few times. CDR3 loop: CASSVGQAGNQPQHF. As DNA, the CDR3 is TGTGCCAGCAGTGTAGGACAGGCTGGCAATCAGCCCCAGCATTTT. The chain recombines TRBV2 with TRBJ1-5, with 7 bases identical to TRBD1. The V and J ends lost 4 bases and 2 bases, in that order; junction bases with no gene match: 5. Germline CDR1 and CDR2: SNHLY and FYNNEI. This CDR3 region has 15 residues. The full variable domain, rest sourced from reference TRBV2 and TRBJ1-5, is EPEVTQTPSHQVTQMGQEVILRCVPISNHLYFYWYRQILGQKVEFLVSFYNNEISEKSEIFDDQFSVERPDGSNFTLKIRSTKLEDSAMYFCASSVGQAGNQPQHFGDGTRLSIL.

The DNA for the CDR3 is TGTGCCAGCAGGAGTACCCAACAGGTGGGGCGGGACGAAAAACTGTTTTTT. Protein sequence: CASRSTQQVGRDEKLFF. V usage is TRBV2 and J usage is TRBJ1-4, with D possibly matching TRBD1 (5 bases). Trimming stripped 6 bases from V and 8 bases from J, with 25 bases between. The germline V gene has CDR1 SNHLY and CDR2 FYNNEI. CDR3 size: 17 residues.

This clone was seen only once. The CDR3 is CAWSSGEIAEAFF. For the CDR3, the DNA is TGTGCCTGGAGTTCCGGGGAGATCGCTGAAGCTTTCTTT. The chain uses TRBV30 and TRBJ1-1, with D unclear. The CDR3 extends over 13 amino acids. CDR1 is GTSNPN, CDR2 SVGIG, per germline (reference sequence). The ends were cut back, 2 bases at V and 6 bases at J, with 13 bases in the middle.

This sequence joins TRBV6-1 and TRBJ2-7, with TRBD2 identical over 7 bases. The length of the CDR3 is 15 residues. CDR1 and CDR2 (germline): MNHNS, SASEGT. With V trimmed by 0 bases and J by 0 bases, 2 bases remained unmatched. CDR3 sequence reads: CASSEAGGSSYEQYV. DNA for the CDR3: TGTGCCAGCAGTGAAGCGGGAGGGTCCTCCTACGAGCAGTACGTC.

The chain carries TRBV5-1 and TRBJ2-1; 16 bases agree with TRBD2. The CDR3 contains 18 residues. The J segment lost 2 bases and the V segment lost 4 bases, leaving 6 bases of the junction unmatched. Germline values: CDR1 SGHRS, CDR2 YFSETQ. CDR3 amino acids: CASSGTSGGASPYNEQFF. CDR3 nucleotide sequence: TGCGCCAGCAGCGGGACTAGCGGGGGGGCCAGTCCCTACAATGAGCAGTTCTTC. Based on the CDR3 plus reference TRBV5-1 and TRBJ2-1, the full variable domain is KAGVTQTPRYLIKTRGQQVTLSCSPISGHRSVSWYQQTPGQGLQFLFEYFSETQRNKGNFPGRFSGRQFSNSRSEMNVSTLELGDSALYLCASSGTSGGASPYNEQFFGPGTRLTVL.

The chain couples TRBV7-2 to TRBJ2-7, with D possibly being TRBD2 (5 bases). CDR1 and CDR2 from the germline V gene are SGHTA and FQGNSA. The ends were cut back, 4 bases at V and 2 bases at J, with 12 bases in the middle. The length of the CDR3 is 14 residues. The CDR3 nucleotides read TGTGCCAGCAGCTCTCGGGGTGACCCCTACGAGCAGTACTTC. Residues: CASSSRGDPYEQYF.

This clone was observed a single time. CDR3 sequence reads: CASSQGQGPANYGYTF. The CDR3 DNA is TGCGCCAGCAGCCAGGGACAGGGTCCGGCTAACTATGGCTACACCTTC. The gene calls are TRBV4-1 and TRBJ1-2; the match to TRBD1 covers 9 bases. Germline CDR1 is MGHRA and CDR2 is YSYEKL. The CDR3 has 16 residues. J gave up 0 bases and V 3 bases, and 5 bases lay outside the gene matches.

This clone was recorded only once. This chain connects TRBV23-1 to TRBJ1-5; possibly TRBD1 for D (5 bases). TRBV23-1 is filed as an ORF, its function uncertain. V was shortened by 7 bases and J by 11 bases, with 24 bases between the two germline ends. The CDR3 contains 15 residues. The CDR3 DNA reads TGCGCCAGCACTCCAAACGGGACTTCTTCTCGGGCCCAGCATTTT. It is translated as CASTPNGTSSRAQHF.

This sequence joins TRBV30 and TRBJ2-1, with D maybe TRBD1 (5 bases). CDR1 GTSNPN and CDR2 SVGIG come from the germline V gene (reference sequence). The V end was cut by 0 bases, the J end by 15 bases, with 15 bases between. The CDR3 has 12 residues. CDR3 residues: CAWSVRKGSWFF. For the CDR3, the DNA is TGTGCCTGGAGTGTACGGAAGGGGTCTTGGTTCTTC.

CDR3 protein: CASGGGVQETQYF. CDR3 nucleotides: TGTGCCTCTGGTGGCGGGGTACAAGAGACCCAGTACTTC. The chain couples TRBV30 to TRBJ2-5; TRBD2 might be the D (6 bases). CDR1 is GTSNPN, CDR2 SVGIG, per germline (reference sequence). The V gene lost 7 bases and the J gene lost 2 bases, with 14 bases spanning the gap. CDR3 size: 13 residues.

The genes are TRBV29-1 and TRBJ1-4; tentatively, D is TRBD1 (5 bases). V gave up 4 bases and J gave up 5 bases, with 17 bases separating them. Per the germline V gene, CDR1 is SQVTM and CDR2 is ANQGSEA. CDR3 length: 15 amino acids. The CDR3 region has the DNA TGCAGCGTTGCTAGCGGGGACGTACTAAATGAAAAACTGTTTTTT. Translated: CSVASGDVLNEKLFF.

The chain couples TRBV6-1 to TRBJ2-7; maybe TRBD1 (6 bases). Germline CDR1 reads MNHNS; CDR2 reads SASEGT. The CDR3 extends over 14 amino acids. The ends were cut back, 7 bases at V and 4 bases at J, with 17 bases in the middle. The CDR3 region is CASITWGRPYEQYF. The CDR3 DNA reads as TGTGCCAGCATCACTTGGGGGCGACCTTACGAGCAGTACTTC.

J is TRBJ2-4 and V is TRBV27; D call uncertain. The V gene's germline CDR1 is MNHEY and CDR2 SMNVEV (reference sequence). With 6 bases removed from V and 1 base from J, the gap between germline ends came to 10 bases. CDR3 length: 14 residues. CDR3 amino acids: CASSPPSAKNIQYF. CDR3 in DNA: TGTGCCAGCAGCCCCCCCTCGGCCAAAAACATTCAGTACTTC.

This clone appeared a single time. The gene calls are TRBV5-4 and TRBJ2-1; TRBD2 matches 7 bases. The CDR3 is 13 amino acids. Germline V gene lookup returns CDR1 SGHNT and CDR2 YYREEE (reference sequence). After removal of 3 bases from V and 7 bases from J, the junction contained 4 bases not matched to a gene. CDR3 region: CASSSASGNEQFF. The CDR3 nucleotides read TGTGCCAGCAGCTCGGCTAGCGGTAATGAGCAGTTCTTC.

The chain has TRBV19 and TRBJ1-5; 9 bases agree with TRBD1. V lost 7 bases, J lost 5 bases, and 9 bases stayed unmatched. CDR1 and CDR2 (germline): LNHDA, SQIVND (reference sequence). This CDR3 comprises 15 residues. CDR3 bases: TGTGCCAGTAAATGGGGACAGGGACTTGATCAGCCCCAGCATTTT. This encodes CASKWGQGLDQPQHF.

The V gene is TRBV11-2, the J gene TRBJ2-1; D gene unclear. Per germline, CDR1 SGHAT and CDR2 FQNNGV. The CDR3 totals 13 residues. V gave up 1 base and J gave up 9 bases, with 10 bases separating them. The CDR3 here is CASSLGSWCEQFF. CDR3 sequence (DNA): TGTGCCAGCAGCTTAGGTAGCTGGTGTGAGCAGTTCTTC.

V usage is TRBV5-6 and J usage is TRBJ1-2; D not resolved. V lost 4 bases and J lost 3, with 16 bases in between. The length of the CDR3 is 15 residues. Germline CDR1 reads SGHDT; CDR2 reads YYEEEE. The CDR3 is CASSPTPAGDYGYTF. Here the CDR3 DNA reads TGTGCCAGCAGCCCTACCCCGGCAGGCGACTATGGCTACACCTTC.

This rearrangement joins TRBV11-2 to TRBJ1-2, with TRBD1 matching over 7 bases. The V gene's germline CDR1 is SGHAT and CDR2 FQNNGV. The CDR3 totals 14 residues. The J segment lost 6 bases and the V segment lost 5 bases, leaving 9 bases of the junction unmatched. The CDR3 loop reads CASSVTPGTDGYTF. For the CDR3, the DNA is TGTGCCAGCAGCGTGACCCCCGGGACAGATGGCTACACCTTC.

This clone was picked up a small number of times. The genes are TRBV27 and TRBJ2-7, with D perhaps TRBD1 (5 bases). The CDR3 is 15 amino acids. Germline V gene data show CDR1 as MNHEY and CDR2 as SMNVEV (reference sequence). CDR3 sequence: CATSSLQGMRYEQYF. The CDR3 DNA is TGTGCGACCAGCAGTCTCCAGGGTATGAGGTACGAGCAGTACTTC.

This clone was detected once. The chain links TRBV7-2 to TRBJ1-2; 9 bases map to TRBD1. Germline V gene sequence: CDR1 SGHTA, CDR2 FQGNSA. This CDR3 has 14 residues. The J segment lost 7 bases and the V segment lost 2 bases, leaving 5 bases of the junction unmatched. The CDR3 here is CASSLMRQGGGYTF. CDR3 coding DNA: TGTGCCAGCAGCTTAATGAGACAGGGGGGTGGCTACACCTTC.

V gene TRBV7-9 combines with J gene TRBJ2-1; D is uncertain. Trimming removed 2 bases at V and 9 bases at J, with 8 bases between. Germline values: CDR1 SEHNR, CDR2 FQNEAQ (reference sequence). This CDR3 has 12 residues. The CDR3 region is CASSLIFPEQFF. The DNA of the CDR3 is TGTGCCAGCAGCTTAATATTCCCTGAGCAGTTCTTC.

This chain uses TRBV9 with TRBJ1-3, with a possible D match to TRBD1 (5 bases). The CDR3 covers 17 residues. Germline V gene data show CDR1 as SGDLS and CDR2 as YYNGEE. Trimming took 4 bases from V and 4 from J, leaving 21 bases between them. CDR3 DNA sequence: TGTGCCAGCAGCTTCTCGGGACTCGCGGGAGGAGGAAACACCATATATTTT. Protein product: CASSFSGLAGGGNTIYF.

This clone was detected once. This chain connects TRBV7-2 to TRBJ1-1; 10 bases agree with TRBD1. Looked up from germline, CDR1 is SGHTA and CDR2 is FQGNSA. This CDR3 spans 16 amino acids. V trimming: 8 bases; J trimming: 0 bases; junction bases outside the gene matches: 9. The CDR3, as DNA: TGTGCCAGCCTACGGACAGGGGGTGTCGTGAACACTGAAGCTTTCTTT. Amino acid sequence: CASLRTGGVVNTEAFF.

The genes are TRBV30 and TRBJ2-1; 11 nucleotides line up with TRBD2. CDR3 size: 14 residues. Looked up from germline, CDR1 is GTSNPN and CDR2 is SVGIG (reference sequence). Trimming cost V 5 bases and J 4 bases; bases outside gene matches: 4. The CDR3, as DNA: TGTGCCTGGGCCGGGACTAGCGGATACAATGAGCAGTTCTTC. This sequence encodes CAWAGTSGYNEQFF.